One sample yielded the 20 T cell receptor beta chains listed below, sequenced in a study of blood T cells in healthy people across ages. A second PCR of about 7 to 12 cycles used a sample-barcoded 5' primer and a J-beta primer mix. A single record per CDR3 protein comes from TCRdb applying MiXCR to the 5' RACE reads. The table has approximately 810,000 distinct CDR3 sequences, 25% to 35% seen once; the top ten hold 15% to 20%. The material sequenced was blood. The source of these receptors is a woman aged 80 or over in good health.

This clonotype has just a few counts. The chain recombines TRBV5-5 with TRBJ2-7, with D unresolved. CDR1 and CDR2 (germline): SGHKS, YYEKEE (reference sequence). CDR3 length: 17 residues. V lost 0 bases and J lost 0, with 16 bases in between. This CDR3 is CASSLAFTLSFSYEQYF. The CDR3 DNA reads TGTGCCAGCAGCTTGGCCTTTACACTGTCGTTCTCCTACGAGCAGTACTTC.

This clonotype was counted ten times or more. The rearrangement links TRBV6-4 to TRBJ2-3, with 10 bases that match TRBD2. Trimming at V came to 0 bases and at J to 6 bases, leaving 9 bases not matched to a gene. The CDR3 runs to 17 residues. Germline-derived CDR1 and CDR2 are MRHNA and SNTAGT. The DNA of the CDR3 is TGTGCCAGCAGTGACTCTTTTGTTACTAGCGGGACCGATACGCAGTATTTT. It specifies CASSDSFVTSGTDTQYF.

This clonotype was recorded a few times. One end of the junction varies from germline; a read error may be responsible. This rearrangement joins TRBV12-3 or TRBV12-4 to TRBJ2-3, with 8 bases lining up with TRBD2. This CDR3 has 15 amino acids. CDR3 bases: TGTGCCGGCAGTCCCGGGACTAGTAGCACAGATACGCAGTATTTT. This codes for CAGSPGTSSTDTQYF.

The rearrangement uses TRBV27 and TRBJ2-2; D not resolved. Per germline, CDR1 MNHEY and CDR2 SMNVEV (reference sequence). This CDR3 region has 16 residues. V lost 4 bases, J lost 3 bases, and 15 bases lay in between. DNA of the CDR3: TGTGCCAGCAGTTCCCCTTCCCGAGGCCACACCGGGGAGCTGTTTTTT. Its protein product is CASSSPSRGHTGELFF.

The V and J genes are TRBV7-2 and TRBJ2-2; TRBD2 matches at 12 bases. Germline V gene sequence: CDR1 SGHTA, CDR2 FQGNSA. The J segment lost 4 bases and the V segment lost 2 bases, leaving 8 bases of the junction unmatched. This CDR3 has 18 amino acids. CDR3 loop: CASSLKPASGGATGELFF. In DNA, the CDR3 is TGTGCCAGCAGCTTAAAACCCGCTAGCGGGGGGGCCACCGGGGAGCTGTTTTTT.

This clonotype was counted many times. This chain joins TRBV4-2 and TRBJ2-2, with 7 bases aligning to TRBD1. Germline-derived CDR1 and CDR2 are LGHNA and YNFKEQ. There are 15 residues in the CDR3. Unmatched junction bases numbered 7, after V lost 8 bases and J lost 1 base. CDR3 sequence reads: CASATGTVNTGELFF. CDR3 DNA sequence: TGTGCCAGCGCGACCGGGACAGTGAACACCGGGGAGCTGTTTTTT.

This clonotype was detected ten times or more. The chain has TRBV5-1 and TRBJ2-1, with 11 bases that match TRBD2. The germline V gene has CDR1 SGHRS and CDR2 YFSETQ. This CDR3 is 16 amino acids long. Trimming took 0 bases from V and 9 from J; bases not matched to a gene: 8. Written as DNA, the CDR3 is TGCGCCAGCAGCTTGGCCACTAGCGGGGGCCCCAGTGAGCAGTTCTTC. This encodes CASSLATSGGPSEQFF.

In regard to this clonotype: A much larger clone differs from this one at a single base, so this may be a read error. The CDR3 loop is CTSSTGLAGRHTQYF. CDR3 nucleotide sequence: TGTACCAGCAGCACCGGACTAGCGGGACGGCATACGCAGTATTTT. The J gene is TRBJ2-3, the V gene TRBV11-1; TRBD2 agrees at 12 bases. The CDR3 is made up of 15 amino acids. Per germline, CDR1 SGHAT and CDR2 FQDESV (reference sequence).

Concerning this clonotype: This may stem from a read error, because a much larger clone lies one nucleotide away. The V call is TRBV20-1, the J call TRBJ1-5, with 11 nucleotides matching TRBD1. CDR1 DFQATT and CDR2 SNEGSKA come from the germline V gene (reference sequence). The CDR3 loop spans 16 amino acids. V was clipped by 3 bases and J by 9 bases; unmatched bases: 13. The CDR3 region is CSASWPGQGVYLPQHF. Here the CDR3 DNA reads TGCAGTGCTAGTTGGCCGGGACAGGGGGTTTATCTGCCCCAGCATTTT.

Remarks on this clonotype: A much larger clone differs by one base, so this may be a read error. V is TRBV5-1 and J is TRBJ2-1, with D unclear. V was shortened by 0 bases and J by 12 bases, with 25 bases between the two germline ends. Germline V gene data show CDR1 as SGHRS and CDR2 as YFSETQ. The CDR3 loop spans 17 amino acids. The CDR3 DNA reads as TGCGCCAGCAGCTTGGTCGCAGGTCTGGGTTTTGAGGATGGGCAGTTCTTC. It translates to CASSLVAGLGFEDGQFF.

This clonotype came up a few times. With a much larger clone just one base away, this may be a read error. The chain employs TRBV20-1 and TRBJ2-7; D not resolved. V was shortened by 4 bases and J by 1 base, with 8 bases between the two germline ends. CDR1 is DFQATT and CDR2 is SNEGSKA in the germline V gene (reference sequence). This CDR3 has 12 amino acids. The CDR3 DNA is TGCAGTGCTAAGGACGGGTCCTACGAGCAGTACTTC. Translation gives CSAKDGSYEQYF.

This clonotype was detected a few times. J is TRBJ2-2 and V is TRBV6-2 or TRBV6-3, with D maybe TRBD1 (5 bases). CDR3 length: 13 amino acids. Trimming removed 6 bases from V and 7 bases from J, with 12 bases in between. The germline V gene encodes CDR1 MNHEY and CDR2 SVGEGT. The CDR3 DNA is TGTGCCAGCAGCCCATCAGGGTTCGGGGAGCTGTTTTTT. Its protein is CASSPSGFGELFF.

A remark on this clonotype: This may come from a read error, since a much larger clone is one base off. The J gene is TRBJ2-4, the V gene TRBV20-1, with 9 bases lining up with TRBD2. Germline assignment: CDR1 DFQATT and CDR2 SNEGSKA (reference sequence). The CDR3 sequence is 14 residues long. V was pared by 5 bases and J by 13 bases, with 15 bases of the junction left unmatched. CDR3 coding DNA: TGCAGTGCTCCCCTGGCGGGGGGGTACAATGAGCAGTACTTC. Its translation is CSAPLAGGYNEQYF.

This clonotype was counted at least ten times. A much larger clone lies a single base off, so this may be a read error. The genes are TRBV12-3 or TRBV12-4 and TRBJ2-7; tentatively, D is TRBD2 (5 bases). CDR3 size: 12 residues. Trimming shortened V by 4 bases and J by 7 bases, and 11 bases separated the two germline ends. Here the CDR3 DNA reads TGTGCCAGCAGTTACTCGGGGAATGAGCAGTACTTC. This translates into CASSYSGNEQYF.

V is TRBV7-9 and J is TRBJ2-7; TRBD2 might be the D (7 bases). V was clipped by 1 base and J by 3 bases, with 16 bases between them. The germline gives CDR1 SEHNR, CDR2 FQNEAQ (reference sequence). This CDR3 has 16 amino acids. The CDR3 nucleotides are TGTGCCAGCAGCTTAGAGTCGCGGGGGCCCCTCTACGAGCAGTACTTC. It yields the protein CASSLESRGPLYEQYF.

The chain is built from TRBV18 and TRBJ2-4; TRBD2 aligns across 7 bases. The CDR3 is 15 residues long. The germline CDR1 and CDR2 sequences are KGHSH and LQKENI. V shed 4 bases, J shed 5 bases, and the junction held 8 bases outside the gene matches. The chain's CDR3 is CASSQLGGDQNIQYF. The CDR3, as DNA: TGTGCCAGCTCACAACTGGGGGGGGATCAAAACATTCAGTACTTC. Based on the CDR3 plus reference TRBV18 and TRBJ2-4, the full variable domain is NAGVMQNPRHLVRRRGQEARLRCSPMKGHSHVYWYRQLPEEGLKFMVYLQKENIIDESGMPKERFSAEFPKEGPSILRIQQVVRGDSAAYFCASSQLGGDQNIQYFGAGTRLSVL.

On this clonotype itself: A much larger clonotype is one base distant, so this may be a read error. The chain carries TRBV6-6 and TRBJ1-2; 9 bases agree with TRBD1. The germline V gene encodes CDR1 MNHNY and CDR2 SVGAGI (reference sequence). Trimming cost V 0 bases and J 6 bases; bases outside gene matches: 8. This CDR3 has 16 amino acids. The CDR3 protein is CASSYSTGGIAHGYTF. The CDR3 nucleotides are TGTGCCAGCAGTTACTCGACAGGGGGGATTGCCCATGGCTACACCTTC.

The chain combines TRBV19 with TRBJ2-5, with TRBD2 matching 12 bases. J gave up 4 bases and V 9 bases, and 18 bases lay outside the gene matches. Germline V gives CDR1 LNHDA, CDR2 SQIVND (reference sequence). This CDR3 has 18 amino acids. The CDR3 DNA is TGTGCCAGCCATCGTGGGGCCAAAGGACTAGCGGGGCTAGAGACCCAGTACTTC. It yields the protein CASHRGAKGLAGLETQYF.

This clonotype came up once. The CDR3 spells CATSDPRTGGETQFF. The CDR3 DNA reads as TGTGCCACCAGTGACCCTCGAACGGGGGGAGAGACCCAGTTCTTC. The rearrangement joins TRBV24-1 to TRBJ2-1; 7 bases align to TRBD2. Germline values: CDR1 KGHDR, CDR2 SFDVKD. The CDR3 is made up of 15 amino acids. With 4 bases clipped from V and 13 bases from J, the junction kept 15 bases outside the gene matches.

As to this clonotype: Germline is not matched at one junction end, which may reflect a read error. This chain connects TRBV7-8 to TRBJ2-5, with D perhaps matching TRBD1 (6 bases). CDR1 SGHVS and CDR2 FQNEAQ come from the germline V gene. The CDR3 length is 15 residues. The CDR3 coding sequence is TGTGCCAGCGGCTTTAGGGACAAGATCCAGGAGACCCAGTACTTC. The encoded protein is CASGFRDKIQETQYF.